This TCR beta chain was retrieved from a study of shared clonotypes between healthy human individuals. Study-level points and caveats: Clonotypes shared by all four sorted-subset donors had higher generation probabilities than non-shared clonotypes.

The authors distributed each subset's genomic DNA evenly over several immunoSEQ plates. The data were produced by immunoSEQ multiplex PCR, yet TCRdb's version contains in-frame clones alone and is incomplete. The sample carries over 950,000 clones, approximately 77% recorded once. Regarding this clone: Its antigen remains unidentified.

Germline CDR1 LNHDA, CDR2 SQIVND (reference sequence). The V end was cut by 6 bases, the J end by 2 bases, with 20 bases between. The CDR3 has 17 amino acids. The split of CD4+ cells yielded CD45RA+ naive and CD45RA-negative memory subsets. This chain links TRBV19 with TRBJ2-1; D uncertain. Sequences were obtained from memory CD4+ T cells from PBMCs. Subset specified: CD45RA-negative fraction. The receptor's source is a young man in good health. Some clones in this sample may be carry-over from other donors' samples. The CDR3 DNA sequence: TGTGCCAGTAGCCCGCGACTCGATTCGATCACCTACAATGAGCAGTTCTTC. It specifies CASSPRLDSITYNEQFF.